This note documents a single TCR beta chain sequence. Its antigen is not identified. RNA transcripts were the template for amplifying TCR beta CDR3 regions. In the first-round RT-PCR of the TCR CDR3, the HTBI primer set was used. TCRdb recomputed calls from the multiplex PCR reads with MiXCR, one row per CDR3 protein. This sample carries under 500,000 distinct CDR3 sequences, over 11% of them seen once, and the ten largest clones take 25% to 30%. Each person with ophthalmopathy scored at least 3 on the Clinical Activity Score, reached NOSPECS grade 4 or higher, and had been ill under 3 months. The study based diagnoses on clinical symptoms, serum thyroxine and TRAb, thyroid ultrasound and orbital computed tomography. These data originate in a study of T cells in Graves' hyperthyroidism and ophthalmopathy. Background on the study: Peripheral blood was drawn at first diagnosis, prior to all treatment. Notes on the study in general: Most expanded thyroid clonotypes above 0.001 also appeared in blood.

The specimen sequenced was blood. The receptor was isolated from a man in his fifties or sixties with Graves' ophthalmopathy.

DNA of the CDR3: TGTGCCAGCAGCTCTACCCGGGACAGCATTAGCAATCAGCCCCAGCATTTT. It specifies CASSSTRDSISNQPQHF. The chain joins TRBV5-6 to TRBJ1-5; 7 bases agree with TRBD1. The V and J ends lost 3 bases and 0 bases, in that order; junction bases with no gene match: 9. The CDR3 loop spans 17 amino acids. The germline gives CDR1 SGHDT, CDR2 YYEEEE.